These 10 T cell receptor beta chains were all obtained from the same sample, sequenced in a study of CD4 and CD8 cells across lung adenocarcinoma regions (dated by TCRdb to the late 2010s). To prepare the library, PCR was applied. The run used a HiSeq X Ten. TCRdb reanalyzed the raw reads on its own, using fastp at Q25 for trimming and MiXCR for clone calling, and kept in-frame beta chains. Records with the same CDR3 protein are collapsed into one entry carrying the most frequent genes and DNA. The sample table holds 4,000 or so distinct CDR3 sequences, of which 64% were seen once. The ten largest clonotypes hold roughly a fifth of the sample. Source material: CD4+ T cells from the margin of a lung tumor. The sample's cell subset or site label is to be understood as: tumor margin region. The receptors shown here come from a male donor with lung adenocarcinoma. The CD4 and CD8 labels of this study may be unreliable.

The V gene is TRBV7-2, the J gene TRBJ2-2; D perhaps matches TRBD1 (5 bases). The CDR3 contains 16 residues. CDR1 is SGHTA and CDR2 is FQGNSA in the germline V gene. The ends were cut back, 3 bases at V and 4 bases at J, with 15 bases in the middle. The CDR3, as DNA: TGTGCCAGCAGCTTGGGCAGGGATGGTGGCACCGGGGAGCTGTTTTTT. Its protein product is CASSLGRDGGTGELFF.

The chain links TRBV6-1 to TRBJ2-5; 9 bases line up with TRBD1. This CDR3 is 15 amino acids long. V shed 7 bases and J 3 bases; nucleotides not matched to a gene: 9. Germline V CDR1 and CDR2: MNHNS, SASEGT. DNA for the CDR3: TGTGCCAGCACCCGAGGCGGGACAGGGAAAGAGACCCAGTACTTC. Protein product: CASTRGGTGKETQYF.

CDR3 coding DNA: TGTGCCAGCAGCCCCTTAGCGGGAGACACCGGGGAGCTGTTTTTT. This codes for CASSPLAGDTGELFF. The chain links TRBV7-2 to TRBJ2-2; 9 nucleotides agree with TRBD2. CDR1 SGHTA and CDR2 FQGNSA come from the germline V gene. With V trimmed by 5 bases and J by 3 bases, 4 bases remained unmatched. The CDR3 consists of 15 residues.

This clonotype was observed a handful of times. J is TRBJ1-1 and V is TRBV10-2; D unclear. CDR1 WSHSY and CDR2 SAAADI come from the germline V gene. Deletions cut 6 bases from V and 5 bases from J, with 16 bases between. This CDR3 has 14 amino acids. The CDR3 loop is CASRGIWEGTEAFF. CDR3 in DNA: TGCGCCAGCAGGGGAATATGGGAAGGGACTGAAGCTTTCTTT.

This rearrangement joins TRBV7-3 to TRBJ2-5; D unclear. Germline CDR1 and CDR2: SGHTA and FQGTGA. V lost 5 bases, J lost 5 bases, and 6 bases lay in between. The CDR3 has 11 amino acids. CDR3: CASSQGETQYF. DNA of the CDR3: TGTGCCAGCAGCCAAGGGGAGACCCAGTACTTC.

J is TRBJ2-1 and V is TRBV7-2, with D unresolved. The J call is in doubt because the DNA end fits TRBJ2-5 better. Germline V CDR1 and CDR2: SGHTA, FQGNSA. CDR3 length equals 14 residues. CDR3 nucleotides: TGTGCCAGCAGCTTATTACACGGTCAAGAGACCCAGTACTTC. The encoded protein is CASSLLHGQETQYF.

The chain joins TRBV6-1 to TRBJ2-2; D might be TRBD1 or TRBD2, each matching 5 bases. The V end was cut by 6 bases, the J end by 2 bases, with 16 bases between. Germline CDR1 MNHNS, CDR2 SASEGT. The CDR3 is 16 residues long. Here the CDR3 DNA reads TGTGCCAGCAGCCGCCTCGGGACGGGCAACACCGGGGAGCTGTTTTTT. Its protein product is CASSRLGTGNTGELFF.

The V gene is TRBV7-8, the J gene TRBJ2-1; 15 bases map to TRBD2. V shed 1 base and J 9 bases; nucleotides not matched to a gene: 10. This CDR3 has 18 amino acids. The germline V gene has CDR1 SGHVS and CDR2 FQNEAQ. CDR3 loop: CASSLVGLAGGRMGEQFF. For the CDR3, the DNA is TGTGCCAGCAGCTTAGTCGGACTAGCGGGAGGGCGCATGGGTGAGCAGTTCTTC. The full variable domain, with the rest looked up from reference TRBV7-8 and TRBJ2-1, is GAGVSQSPRYKVAKRGQDVALRCDPISGHVSLFWYQQALGQGPEFLTYFQNEAQLDKSGLPSDRFFAERPEGSVSTLKIQRTQQEDSAVYLCASSLVGLAGGRMGEQFFGPGTRLTVL.

The chain is built from TRBV6-1 and TRBJ2-4; 7 bases match TRBD1. V lost 6 bases and J lost 0; bases outside the gene matches: 5. Germline CDR1 is MNHNS and CDR2 is SASEGT. This CDR3 has 15 amino acids. CDR3 DNA sequence: TGTGCCAGCAGGCCGCAGGGGGTAGCCAAAAACATTCAGTACTTC. This codes for CASRPQGVAKNIQYF.

DNA of the CDR3: TGTGCCAGCAGTAGCGGGGGGGCGGCAGATACGCAGTATTTT. Its protein product is CASSSGGAADTQYF. The rearrangement joins TRBV7-2 to TRBJ2-3; 11 bases map to TRBD2. Trimming removed 6 bases from V and 4 bases from J; junction bases left unmatched: 3. There are 14 residues in the CDR3. Germline CDR1 reads SGHTA; CDR2 reads FQGNSA.